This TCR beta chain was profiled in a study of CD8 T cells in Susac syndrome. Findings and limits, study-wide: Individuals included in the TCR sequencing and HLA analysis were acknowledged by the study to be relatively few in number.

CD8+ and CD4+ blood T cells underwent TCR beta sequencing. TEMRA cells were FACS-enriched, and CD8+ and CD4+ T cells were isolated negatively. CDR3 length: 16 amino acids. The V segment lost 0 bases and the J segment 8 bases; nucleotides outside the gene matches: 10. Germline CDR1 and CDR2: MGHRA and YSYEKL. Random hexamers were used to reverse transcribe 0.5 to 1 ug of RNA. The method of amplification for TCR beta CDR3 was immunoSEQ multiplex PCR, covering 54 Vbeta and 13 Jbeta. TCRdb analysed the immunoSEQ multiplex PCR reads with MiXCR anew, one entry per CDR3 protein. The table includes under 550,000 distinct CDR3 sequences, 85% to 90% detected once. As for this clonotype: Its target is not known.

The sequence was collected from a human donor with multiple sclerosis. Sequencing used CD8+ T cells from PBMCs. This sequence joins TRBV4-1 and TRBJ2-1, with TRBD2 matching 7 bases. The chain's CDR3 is CASSQDMGEGRDEQFF. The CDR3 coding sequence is TGCGCCAGCAGCCAAGATATGGGGGAGGGCCGGGATGAGCAGTTCTTC.